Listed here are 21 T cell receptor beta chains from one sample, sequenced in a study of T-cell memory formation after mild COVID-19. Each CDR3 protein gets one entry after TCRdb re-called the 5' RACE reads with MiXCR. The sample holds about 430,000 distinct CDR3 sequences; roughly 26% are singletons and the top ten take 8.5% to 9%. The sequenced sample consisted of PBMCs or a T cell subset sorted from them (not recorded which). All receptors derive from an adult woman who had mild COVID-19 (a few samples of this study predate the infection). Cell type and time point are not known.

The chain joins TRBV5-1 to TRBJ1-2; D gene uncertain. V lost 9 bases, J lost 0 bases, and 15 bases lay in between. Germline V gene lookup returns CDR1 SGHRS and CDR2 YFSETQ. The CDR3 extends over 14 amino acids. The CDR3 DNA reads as TGCGCCACCGGCGCGGGATCCGCTAACTATGGCTACACCTTC. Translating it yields CATGAGSANYGYTF.

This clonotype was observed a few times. CDR3 DNA: TGTGCCAGCAGCTCGATAGCGGGAGGGCCGAGCACAGATACGCAGTATTTT. This translates into CASSSIAGGPSTDTQYF. This chain joins TRBV7-2 and TRBJ2-3; 11 nucleotides line up with TRBD2. The CDR3 runs 17 residues. The V segment lost 4 bases and the J segment 0 bases; nucleotides outside the gene matches: 6. Germline CDR1 and CDR2: SGHTA and FQGNSA.

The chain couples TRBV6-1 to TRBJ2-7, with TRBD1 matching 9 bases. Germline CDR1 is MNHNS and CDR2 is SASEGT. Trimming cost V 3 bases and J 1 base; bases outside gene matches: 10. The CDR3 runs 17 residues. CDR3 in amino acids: CASSDWDRAVRSYEQYF. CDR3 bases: TGTGCCAGCAGTGACTGGGACAGGGCGGTTCGTTCCTACGAGCAGTACTTC.

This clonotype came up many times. DNA for the CDR3: TGCAGCGTCCGGACTAGCGCCGCCTACGAGCAGTACTTC. Protein sequence: CSVRTSAAYEQYF. This sequence joins TRBV29-1 and TRBJ2-7; TRBD2 agrees at 9 bases. CDR1 SQVTM and CDR2 ANQGSEA come from the germline V gene. V lost 6 bases, J lost 2 bases, and 5 bases stayed unmatched. This CDR3 has 13 amino acids.

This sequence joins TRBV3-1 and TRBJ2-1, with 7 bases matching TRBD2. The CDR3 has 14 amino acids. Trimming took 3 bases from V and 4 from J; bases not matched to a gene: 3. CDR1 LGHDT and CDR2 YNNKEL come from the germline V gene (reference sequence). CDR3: CASSHSAGYNEQFF. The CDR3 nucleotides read TGTGCCAGCAGCCACTCAGCGGGATACAATGAGCAGTTCTTC.

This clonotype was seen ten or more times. In nucleotides, the CDR3 is TGTGCCTGGAGTCGTAGGGTAGGCACTGAAGCTTTCTTT. Residues: CAWSRRVGTEAFF. This chain uses TRBV30 with TRBJ1-1; no definite D call. This CDR3 has 13 residues. CDR1 GTSNPN and CDR2 SVGIG come from the germline V gene (reference sequence). The germline V and J ends were trimmed by 2 bases and 4 bases, with 11 bases remaining between them.

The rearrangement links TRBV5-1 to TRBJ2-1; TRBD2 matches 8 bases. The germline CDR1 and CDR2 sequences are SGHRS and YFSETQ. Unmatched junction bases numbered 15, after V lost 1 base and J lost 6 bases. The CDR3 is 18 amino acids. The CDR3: CASSLFSGGPGVGNEQFF. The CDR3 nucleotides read TGCGCCAGCAGCTTGTTCTCGGGGGGGCCCGGTGTAGGCAATGAGCAGTTCTTC.

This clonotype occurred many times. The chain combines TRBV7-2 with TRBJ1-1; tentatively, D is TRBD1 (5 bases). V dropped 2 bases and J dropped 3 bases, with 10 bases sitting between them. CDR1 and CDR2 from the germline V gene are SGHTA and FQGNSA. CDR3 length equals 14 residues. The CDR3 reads CASSLQGLYTEAFF. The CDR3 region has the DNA TGTGCCAGCAGCTTACAGGGTCTATACACTGAAGCTTTCTTT.

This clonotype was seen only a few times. The CDR3: CASSLTETNTGELFF. The CDR3 nucleotides read TGTGCCAGCAGTTTGACAGAAACAAACACCGGGGAGCTGTTTTTT. This chain uses TRBV28 with TRBJ2-2, with D perhaps TRBD1 (5 bases). Germline V lookup: CDR1 MDHEN, CDR2 SYDVKM. The CDR3 length is 15 residues. Trimming removed 3 bases from V and 2 bases from J, with 10 bases in between. The full variable domain, completed using reference TRBV28 and TRBJ2-2, is DVKVTQSSRYLVKRTGEKVFLECVQDMDHENMFWYRQDPGLGLRLIYFSYDVKMKEKGDIPEGYSVSREKKERFSLILESASTNQTSMYLCASSLTETNTGELFFGEGSRLTVL.

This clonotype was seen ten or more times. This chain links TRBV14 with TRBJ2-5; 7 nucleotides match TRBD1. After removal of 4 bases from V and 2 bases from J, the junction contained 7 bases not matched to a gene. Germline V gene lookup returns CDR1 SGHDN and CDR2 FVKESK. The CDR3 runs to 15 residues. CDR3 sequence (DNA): TGTGCCAGCAGCCGACGACAGGGTCGACAAGAGACCCAGTACTTC. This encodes CASSRRQGRQETQYF.

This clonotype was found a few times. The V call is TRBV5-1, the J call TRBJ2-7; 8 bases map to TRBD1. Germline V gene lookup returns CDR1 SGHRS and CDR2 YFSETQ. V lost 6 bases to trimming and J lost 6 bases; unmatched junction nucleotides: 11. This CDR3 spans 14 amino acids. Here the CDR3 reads CASTPSPGGGEQYF. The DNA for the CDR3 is TGCGCCAGCACCCCCTCCCCAGGGGGCGGCGAGCAGTACTTC. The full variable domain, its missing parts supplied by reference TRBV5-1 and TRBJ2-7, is KAGVTQTPRYLIKTRGQQVTLSCSPISGHRSVSWYQQTPGQGLQFLFEYFSETQRNKGNFPGRFSGRQFSNSRSEMNVSTLELGDSALYLCASTPSPGGGEQYFGPGTRLTVT.

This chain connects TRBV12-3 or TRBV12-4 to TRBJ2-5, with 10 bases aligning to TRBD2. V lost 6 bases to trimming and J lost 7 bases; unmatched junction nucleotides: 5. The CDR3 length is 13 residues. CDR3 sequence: CASRLAGVGTQYF. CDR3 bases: TGTGCCAGCAGGCTAGCGGGAGTTGGGACCCAGTACTTC.

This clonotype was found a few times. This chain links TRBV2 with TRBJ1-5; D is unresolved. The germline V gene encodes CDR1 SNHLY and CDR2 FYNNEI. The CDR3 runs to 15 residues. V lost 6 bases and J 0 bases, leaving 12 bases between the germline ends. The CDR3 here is CASRAGDHSNQPQHF. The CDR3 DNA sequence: TGTGCCAGCAGGGCAGGAGATCATAGCAATCAGCCCCAGCATTTT.

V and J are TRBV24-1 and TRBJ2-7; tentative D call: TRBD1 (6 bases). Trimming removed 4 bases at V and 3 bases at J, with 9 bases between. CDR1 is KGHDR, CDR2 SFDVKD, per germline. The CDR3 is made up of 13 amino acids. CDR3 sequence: CATSDIQGYEQYF. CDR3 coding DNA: TGTGCCACCAGTGACATACAGGGCTACGAGCAGTACTTC.

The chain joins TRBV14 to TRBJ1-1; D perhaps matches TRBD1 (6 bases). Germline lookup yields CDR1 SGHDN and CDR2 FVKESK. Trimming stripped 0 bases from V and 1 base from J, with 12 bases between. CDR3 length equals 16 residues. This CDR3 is CASSQERRDKNTEAFF. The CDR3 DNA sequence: TGTGCCAGCAGCCAAGAAAGGAGGGACAAGAACACTGAAGCTTTCTTT. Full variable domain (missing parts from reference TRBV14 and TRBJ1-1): EAGVTQFPSHSVIEKGQTVTLRCDPISGHDNLYWYRRVMGKEIKFLLHFVKESKQDESGMPNNRFLAERTGGTYSTLKVQPAELEDSGVYFCASSQERRDKNTEAFFGQGTRLTVV.

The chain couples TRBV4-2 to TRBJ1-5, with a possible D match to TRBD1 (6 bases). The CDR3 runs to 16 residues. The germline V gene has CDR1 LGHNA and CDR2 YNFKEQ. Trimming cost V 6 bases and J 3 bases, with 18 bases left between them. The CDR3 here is CASSHGQGNNNQPQHF. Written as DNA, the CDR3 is TGTGCCAGCAGTCACGGCCAGGGGAATAACAATCAGCCCCAGCATTTT.

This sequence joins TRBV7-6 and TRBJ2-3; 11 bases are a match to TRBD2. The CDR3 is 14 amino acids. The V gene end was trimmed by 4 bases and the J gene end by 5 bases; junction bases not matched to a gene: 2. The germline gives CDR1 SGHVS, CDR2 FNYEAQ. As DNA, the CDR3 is TGTGCCAGCAGCTCGCTAGCGGGAGGAGATACGCAGTATTTT. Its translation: CASSSLAGGDTQYF.

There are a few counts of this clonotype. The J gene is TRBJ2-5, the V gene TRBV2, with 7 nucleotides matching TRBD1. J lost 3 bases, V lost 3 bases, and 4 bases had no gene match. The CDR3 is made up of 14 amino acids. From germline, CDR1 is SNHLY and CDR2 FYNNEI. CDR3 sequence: CASSDRTGKETQYF. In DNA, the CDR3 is TGTGCCAGCAGTGACCGGACAGGAAAAGAGACCCAGTACTTC.

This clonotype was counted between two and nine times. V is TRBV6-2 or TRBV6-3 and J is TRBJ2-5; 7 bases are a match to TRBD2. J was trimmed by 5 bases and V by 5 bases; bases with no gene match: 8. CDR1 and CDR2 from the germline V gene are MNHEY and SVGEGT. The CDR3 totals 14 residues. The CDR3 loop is CASSKRLAGETQYF. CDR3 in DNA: TGTGCCAGCAGTAAAAGACTAGCCGGCGAGACCCAGTACTTC.

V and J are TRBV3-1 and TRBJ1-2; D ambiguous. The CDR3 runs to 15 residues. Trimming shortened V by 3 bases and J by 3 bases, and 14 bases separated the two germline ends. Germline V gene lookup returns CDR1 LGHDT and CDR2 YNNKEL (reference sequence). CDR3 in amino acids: CASSQGVGVHYGYTF. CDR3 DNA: TGTGCCAGCAGCCAGGGAGTCGGGGTTCACTATGGCTACACCTTC.

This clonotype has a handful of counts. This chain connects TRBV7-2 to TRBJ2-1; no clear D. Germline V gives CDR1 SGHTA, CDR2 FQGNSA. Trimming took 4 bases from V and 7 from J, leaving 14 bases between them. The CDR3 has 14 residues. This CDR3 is CASSSYRTSNEQFF. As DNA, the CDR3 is TGTGCCAGCAGCTCCTACCGGACCAGTAATGAGCAGTTCTTC.